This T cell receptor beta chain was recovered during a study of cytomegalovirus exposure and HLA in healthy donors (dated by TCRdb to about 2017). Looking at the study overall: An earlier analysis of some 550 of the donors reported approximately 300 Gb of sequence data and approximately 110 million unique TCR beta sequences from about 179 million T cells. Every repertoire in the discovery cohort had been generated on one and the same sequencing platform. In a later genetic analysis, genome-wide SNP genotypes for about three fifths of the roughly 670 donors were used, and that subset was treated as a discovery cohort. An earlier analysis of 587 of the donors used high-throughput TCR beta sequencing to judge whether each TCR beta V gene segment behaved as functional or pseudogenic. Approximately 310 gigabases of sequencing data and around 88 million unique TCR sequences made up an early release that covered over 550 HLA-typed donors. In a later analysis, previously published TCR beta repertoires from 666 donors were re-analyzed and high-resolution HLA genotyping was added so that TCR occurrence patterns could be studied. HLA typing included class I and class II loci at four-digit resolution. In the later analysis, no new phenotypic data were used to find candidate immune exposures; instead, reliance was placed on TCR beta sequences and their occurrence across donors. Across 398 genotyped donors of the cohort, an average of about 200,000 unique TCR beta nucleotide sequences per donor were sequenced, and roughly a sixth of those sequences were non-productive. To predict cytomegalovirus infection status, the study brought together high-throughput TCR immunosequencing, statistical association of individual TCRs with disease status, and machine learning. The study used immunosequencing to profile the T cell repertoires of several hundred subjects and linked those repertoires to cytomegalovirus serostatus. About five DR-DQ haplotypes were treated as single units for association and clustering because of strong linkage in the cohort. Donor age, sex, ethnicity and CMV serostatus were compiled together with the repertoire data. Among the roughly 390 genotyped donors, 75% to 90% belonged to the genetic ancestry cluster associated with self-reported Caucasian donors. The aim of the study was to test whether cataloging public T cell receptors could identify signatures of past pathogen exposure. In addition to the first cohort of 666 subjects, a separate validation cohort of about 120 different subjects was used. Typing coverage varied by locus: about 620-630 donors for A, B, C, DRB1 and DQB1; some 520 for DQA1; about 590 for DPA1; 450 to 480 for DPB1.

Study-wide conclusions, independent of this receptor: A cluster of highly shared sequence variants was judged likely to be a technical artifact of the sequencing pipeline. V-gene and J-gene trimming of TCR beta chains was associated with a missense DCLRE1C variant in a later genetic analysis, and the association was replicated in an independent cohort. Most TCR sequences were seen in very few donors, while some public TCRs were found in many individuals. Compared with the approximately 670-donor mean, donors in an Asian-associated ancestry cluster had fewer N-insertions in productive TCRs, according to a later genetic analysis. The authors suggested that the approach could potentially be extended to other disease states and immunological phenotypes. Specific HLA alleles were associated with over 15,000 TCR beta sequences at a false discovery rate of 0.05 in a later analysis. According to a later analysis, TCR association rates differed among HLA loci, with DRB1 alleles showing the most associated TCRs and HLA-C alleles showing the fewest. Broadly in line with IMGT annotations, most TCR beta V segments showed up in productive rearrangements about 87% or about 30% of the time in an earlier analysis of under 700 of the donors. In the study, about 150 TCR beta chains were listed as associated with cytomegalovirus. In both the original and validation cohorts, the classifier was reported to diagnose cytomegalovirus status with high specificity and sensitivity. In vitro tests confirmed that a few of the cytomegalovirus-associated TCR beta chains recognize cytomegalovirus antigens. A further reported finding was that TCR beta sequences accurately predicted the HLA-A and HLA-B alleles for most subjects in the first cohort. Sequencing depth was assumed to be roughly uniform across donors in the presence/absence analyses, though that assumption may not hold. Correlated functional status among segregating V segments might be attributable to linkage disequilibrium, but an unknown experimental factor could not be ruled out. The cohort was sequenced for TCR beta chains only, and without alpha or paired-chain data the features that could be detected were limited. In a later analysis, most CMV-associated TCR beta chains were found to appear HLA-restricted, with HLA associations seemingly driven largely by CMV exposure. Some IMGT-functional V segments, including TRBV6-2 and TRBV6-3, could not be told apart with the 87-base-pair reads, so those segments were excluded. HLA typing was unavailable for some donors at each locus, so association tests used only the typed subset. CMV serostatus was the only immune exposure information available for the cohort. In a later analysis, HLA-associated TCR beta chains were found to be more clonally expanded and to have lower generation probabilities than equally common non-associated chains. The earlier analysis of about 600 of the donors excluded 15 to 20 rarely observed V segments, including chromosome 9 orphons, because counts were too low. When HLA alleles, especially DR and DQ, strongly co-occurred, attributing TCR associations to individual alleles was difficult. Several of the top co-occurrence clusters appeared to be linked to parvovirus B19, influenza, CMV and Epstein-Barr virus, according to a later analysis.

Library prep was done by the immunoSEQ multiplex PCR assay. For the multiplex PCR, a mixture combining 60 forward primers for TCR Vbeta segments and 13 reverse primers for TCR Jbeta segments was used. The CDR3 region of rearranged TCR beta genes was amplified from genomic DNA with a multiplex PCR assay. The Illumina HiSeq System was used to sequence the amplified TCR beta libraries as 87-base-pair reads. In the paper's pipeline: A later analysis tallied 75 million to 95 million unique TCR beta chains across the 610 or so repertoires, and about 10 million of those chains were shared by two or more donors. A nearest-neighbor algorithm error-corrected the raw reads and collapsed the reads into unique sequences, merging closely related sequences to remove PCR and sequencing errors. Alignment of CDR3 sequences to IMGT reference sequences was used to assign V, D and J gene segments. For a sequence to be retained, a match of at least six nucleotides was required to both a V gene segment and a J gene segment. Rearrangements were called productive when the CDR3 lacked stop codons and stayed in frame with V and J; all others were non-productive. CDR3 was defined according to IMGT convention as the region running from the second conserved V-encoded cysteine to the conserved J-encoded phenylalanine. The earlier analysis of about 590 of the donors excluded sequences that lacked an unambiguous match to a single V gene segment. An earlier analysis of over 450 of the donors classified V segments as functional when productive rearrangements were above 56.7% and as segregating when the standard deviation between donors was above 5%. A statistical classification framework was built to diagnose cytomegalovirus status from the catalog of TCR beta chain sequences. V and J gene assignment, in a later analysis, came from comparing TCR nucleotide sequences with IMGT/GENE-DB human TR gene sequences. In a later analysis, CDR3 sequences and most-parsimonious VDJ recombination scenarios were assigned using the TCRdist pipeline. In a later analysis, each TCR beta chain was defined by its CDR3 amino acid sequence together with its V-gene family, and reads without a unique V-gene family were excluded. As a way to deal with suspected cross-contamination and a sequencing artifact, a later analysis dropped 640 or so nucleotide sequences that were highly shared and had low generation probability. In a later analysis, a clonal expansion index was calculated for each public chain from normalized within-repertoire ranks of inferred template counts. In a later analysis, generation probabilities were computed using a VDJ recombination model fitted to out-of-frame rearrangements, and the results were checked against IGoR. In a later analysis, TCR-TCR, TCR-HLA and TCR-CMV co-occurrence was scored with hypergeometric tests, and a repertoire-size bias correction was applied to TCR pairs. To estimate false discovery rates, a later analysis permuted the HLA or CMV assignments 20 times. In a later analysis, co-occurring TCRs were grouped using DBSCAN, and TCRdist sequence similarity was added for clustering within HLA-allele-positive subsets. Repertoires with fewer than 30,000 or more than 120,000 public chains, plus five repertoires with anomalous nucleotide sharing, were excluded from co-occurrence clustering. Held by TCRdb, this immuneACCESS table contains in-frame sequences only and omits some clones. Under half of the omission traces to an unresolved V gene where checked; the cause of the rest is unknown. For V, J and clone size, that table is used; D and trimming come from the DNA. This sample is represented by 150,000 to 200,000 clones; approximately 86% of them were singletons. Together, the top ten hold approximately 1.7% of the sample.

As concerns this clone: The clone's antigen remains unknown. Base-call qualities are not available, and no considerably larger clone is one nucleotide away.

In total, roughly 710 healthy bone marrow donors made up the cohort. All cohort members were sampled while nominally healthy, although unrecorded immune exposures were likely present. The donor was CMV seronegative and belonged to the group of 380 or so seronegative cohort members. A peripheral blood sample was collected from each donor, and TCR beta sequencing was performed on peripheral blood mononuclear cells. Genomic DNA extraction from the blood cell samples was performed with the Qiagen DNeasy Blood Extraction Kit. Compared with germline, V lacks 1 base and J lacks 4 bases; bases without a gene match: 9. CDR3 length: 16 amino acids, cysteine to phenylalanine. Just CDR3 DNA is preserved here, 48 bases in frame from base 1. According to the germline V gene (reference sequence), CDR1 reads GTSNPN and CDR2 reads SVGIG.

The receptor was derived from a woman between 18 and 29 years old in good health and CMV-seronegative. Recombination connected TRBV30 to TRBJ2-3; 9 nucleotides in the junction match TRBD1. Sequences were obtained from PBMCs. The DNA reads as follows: TGTGCCTGGAGTGATTATCCAACAGGGGGCGCAGATACGCAGTATTTT. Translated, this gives CAWSDYPTGGADTQYF.